A selection of T cell receptor beta chains follows, all from one sample in a study of tumor and adjacent non-tumor tissue in lung cancer. MiXCR was run by TCRdb on the multiplex PCR reads, yielding one entry per CDR3 protein. Here the sample spans 65,000 to 75,000 distinct CDR3 sequences, more than 75% being singletons. The specimen was distant non-tumor lung tissue. All receptors come from a man between 60 and 70 years old with non-small cell lung cancer. Both conserved end residues are part of each CDR3. D genes are given only for firm matches. A row's size may be missing; if present it is once, few, many or a size class.

CDR3nt: TGTGCCAGCAGTTCCATAACCGGGCCCTGGGACTATGGCTACACCTTC
CDR3aa: CASSSITGPWDYGYTF
j_gene: TRBJ1-2
v_gene: TRBV28
abundance: few
d_gene: .
len: 16

CDR3nt: TGTGCCAGCTCGCTCTCCACCGACAATGAGCAGTTCTTC
CDR3aa: CASSLSTDNEQFF
j_gene: TRBJ2-1
v_gene: TRBV18
abundance: .
d_gene: .
len: 13

CDR3nt: TGTGCCAGCAGCGTCGTCGGGACAGGGAGTTGGCAGTACTTC
CDR3aa: CASSVVGTGSWQYF
j_gene: TRBJ2-7
v_gene: TRBV7-9
abundance: .
d_gene: TRBD1
len: 14

CDR3nt: TGTGCCATCAGTGACTGGGGGGCTGGGACTGAAGCTTTCTTT
CDR3aa: CAISDWGAGTEAFF
j_gene: TRBJ1-1
v_gene: TRBV10-3
abundance: many
d_gene: .
len: 14

CDR3nt: TGTGCCAGGAGCCGCTGGACTAGCGGGTGGCAAGAGACACAGTACTTC
CDR3aa: CARSRWTSGWQETQYF
j_gene: TRBJ2-5
v_gene: TRBV14
abundance: .
d_gene: TRBD2
len: 16

CDR3nt: TGCAGCGCTCAGGGAGGCAAGCGTGGGTACGAACAGTACTTC
CDR3aa: CSAQGGKRGYEQYF
j_gene: TRBJ2-7
v_gene: TRBV29-1
abundance: .
d_gene: .
len: 14

CDR3nt: TGCAGCGTCCTCTCCCGTGCTAACGGACAAGAGACCCAGTACTTC
CDR3aa: CSVLSRANGQETQYF
j_gene: TRBJ2-5
v_gene: TRBV29-1
abundance: .
d_gene: .
len: 15

CDR3nt: TGTGCCAGCAGCTTAGTGGTCGGATCCTACAATGAGCAGTTCTTC
CDR3aa: CASSLVVGSYNEQFF
j_gene: TRBJ2-1
v_gene: TRBV7-9
abundance: many
d_gene: .
len: 15

CDR3nt: TGCGCCAGCAGCTTAGCAGCAGGGTCGGGGGAGACCCCGTACTTC
CDR3aa: CASSLAAGSGETPYF
j_gene: TRBJ2-5
v_gene: TRBV7-9
abundance: .
d_gene: .
len: 15

CDR3nt: TGTGCCAGCAGTTTAGCGGGTAATCAGCCCCAGCATTTT
CDR3aa: CASSLAGNQPQHF
j_gene: TRBJ1-5
v_gene: TRBV12-3/TRBV12-4
abundance: .
d_gene: .
len: 13

CDR3nt: TGTGCCAGCAACCAGACGGACAAATATAGCAATCAGCCCCAGCATTTT
CDR3aa: CASNQTDKYSNQPQHF
j_gene: TRBJ1-5
v_gene: TRBV12-3/TRBV12-4
abundance: .
d_gene: .
len: 16

CDR3nt: TGTGCCAGCAGCCCGACAGTTGGTAGGGACGAGCGGTACTTC
CDR3aa: CASSPTVGRDERYF
j_gene: TRBJ2-7
v_gene: TRBV4-2
abundance: .
d_gene: .
len: 14

CDR3nt: TGTGCCAGCAGACCCGGTTCGGGGGAGATGTACGAGCAGTACTTC
CDR3aa: CASRPGSGEMYEQYF
j_gene: TRBJ2-7
v_gene: TRBV28
abundance: many
d_gene: .
len: 15

CDR3nt: TGTGCCAGCACCGTCCCTTTGGAGCAGTTCTTC
CDR3aa: CASTVPLEQFF
j_gene: TRBJ2-1
v_gene: TRBV6-8
abundance: many
d_gene: .
len: 11

CDR3nt: TGCTGTGCTAGCGTCCCTTGGTCAGACCCTTGGGGAGGCTACACCTTC
CDR3aa: CCASVPWSDPWGGYTF
j_gene: TRBJ1-2
v_gene: TRBV20-1
abundance: .
d_gene: .
len: 16

CDR3nt: TGTGCCAGTAGGTCAGGGGACCTGAACACTGAAGCTTTATTT
CDR3aa: CASRSGDLNTEALF
j_gene: TRBJ1-1
v_gene: TRBV28
abundance: once
d_gene: .
len: 14

CDR3nt: TGTGCCAGCAGTTACTCGCCCCTCGCGGGAGCATACAATGAGCAGTTCTTC
CDR3aa: CASSYSPLAGAYNEQFF
j_gene: TRBJ2-1
v_gene: TRBV6-5
abundance: .
d_gene: TRBD2
len: 17

CDR3nt: TGTGCCAGCAGTGAAAAATTGTTTGAGATGGGGACTGAAATTTTCTTT
CDR3aa: CASSEKLFEMGTEIFF
j_gene: TRBJ1-1
v_gene: TRBV6-1
abundance: .
d_gene: .
len: 16

CDR3nt: TGTGCCAGCAGTGCCCGGGAGAGGCAATACTTC
CDR3aa: CASSARERQYF
j_gene: TRBJ2-5
v_gene: TRBV6-5
abundance: .
d_gene: .
len: 11

CDR3nt: TGTGCCAACAGTCATTCCCCCGGGCCTCAAGCGAAGTTCTTC
CDR3aa: CANSHSPGPQAKFF
j_gene: TRBJ2-1
v_gene: TRBV6-6
abundance: .
d_gene: .
len: 14

CDR3nt: TGCGCCAGCAGCTTAACTAGCGGGGCGAGCTCCTACAATGAGCAGTTCTTC
CDR3aa: CASSLTSGASSYNEQFF
j_gene: TRBJ2-1
v_gene: TRBV5-1
abundance: few
d_gene: TRBD2
len: 17

CDR3nt: TGTGCCAGCAGTTACTCGCCCCCCGCGGGAATCTACAATGAGCAGTTCTTC
CDR3aa: CASSYSPPAGIYNEQFF
j_gene: TRBJ2-1
v_gene: TRBV6-5
abundance: .
d_gene: .
len: 17

CDR3nt: TGCAGCGCTCCAGGGAATGGAAAACTGTATTTT
CDR3aa: CSAPGNGKLYF
j_gene: TRBJ1-4
v_gene: TRBV29-1
abundance: .
d_gene: .
len: 11

CDR3nt: TGTGCCTGGAGTGACCTAGCGGGAGTTAGTGAGTATTTT
CDR3aa: CAWSDLAGVSEYF
j_gene: TRBJ2-3
v_gene: TRBV30
abundance: .
d_gene: TRBD2
len: 13

CDR3nt: TGTGCCAGCAGTTGGTCCGAAAATCAGCCCCAGTATTTT
CDR3aa: CASSWSENQPQYF
j_gene: TRBJ2-3
v_gene: TRBV6-6
abundance: .
d_gene: .
len: 13

CDR3nt: TGTGCCAGCAGCTTTCCGCTCCTACAAGGAAACACCGGGGAGCTGTTTTTT
CDR3aa: CASSFPLLQGNTGELFF
j_gene: TRBJ2-2
v_gene: TRBV11-2
abundance: many
d_gene: .
len: 17

CDR3nt: TGCGCCAGCAGCTTGGCCGTGACAGGATTCAATGAGCAGTTCTTC
CDR3aa: CASSLAVTGFNEQFF
j_gene: TRBJ2-1
v_gene: TRBV5-1
abundance: .
d_gene: .
len: 15

CDR3nt: TGTGCCAGTCCAGGGACGCGGGGGGGATACAATGAGCAGTTCTTT
CDR3aa: CASPGTRGGYNEQFF
j_gene: TRBJ2-1
v_gene: TRBV11-1
abundance: .
d_gene: TRBD2
len: 15

CDR3nt: TGCGCCAGCAGTGAGGGACTAACGGGAAAGGCCGGGGAGCTGTTTTTT
CDR3aa: CASSEGLTGKAGELFF
j_gene: TRBJ2-2
v_gene: TRBV5-1
abundance: .
d_gene: TRBD2
len: 16

CDR3nt: TGTGCCAGCAGCAAAACCTTCACTTCCGGCAGGGGAGTGAAGACCCAGTACTTC
CDR3aa: CASSKTFTSGRGVKTQYF
j_gene: TRBJ2-5
v_gene: TRBV21-1
abundance: few
d_gene: .
len: 18

CDR3nt: TGTGTCTGGAGTATAAGCGACTTAGCCAAAAACATTCAGTACTTT
CDR3aa: CVWSISDLAKNIQYF
j_gene: TRBJ2-4
v_gene: TRBV30
abundance: .
d_gene: .
len: 15

CDR3nt: TGTGGTAGCAGTACTGGACTAGCGGCTTCCTACAATGAGCAGTTCTTC
CDR3aa: CGSSTGLAASYNEQFF
j_gene: TRBJ2-1
v_gene: TRBV6-6
abundance: .
d_gene: TRBD2
len: 16

CDR3nt: TGCAGTGCTAGCGTCCCTTGGTCAGACCCTCAGGGAGGCTACACCTTT
CDR3aa: CSASVPWSDPQGGYTF
j_gene: TRBJ1-2
v_gene: TRBV20-1
abundance: .
d_gene: .
len: 16

CDR3nt: TGTGCCAGCACGGGACTAGCCAAAAACATTCAGTACTTC
CDR3aa: CASTGLAKNIQYF
j_gene: TRBJ2-4
v_gene: TRBV6-6
abundance: .
d_gene: .
len: 13

CDR3nt: TGCAGCGCTGCCGACAGCCTCTACGAGCAGTGCTTC
CDR3aa: CSAADSLYEQCF
j_gene: TRBJ2-7
v_gene: TRBV29-1
abundance: few
d_gene: .
len: 12

CDR3nt: TGTGTCAGCAGTGAAGGTATAACTGCCTATGGCTACACCTTC
CDR3aa: CVSSEGITAYGYTF
j_gene: TRBJ1-2
v_gene: TRBV6-1
abundance: .
d_gene: .
len: 14

CDR3nt: TGTGCCAGCAGCCCGGGACTAGCGGGGAGCACAGATACGCAGTATTTT
CDR3aa: CASSPGLAGSTDTQYF
j_gene: TRBJ2-3
v_gene: TRBV7-3
abundance: many
d_gene: TRBD2
len: 16

CDR3nt: TGCAACGTCTCGGCAGGGGGGGTCACTGAAGCTTTCTTT
CDR3aa: CNVSAGGVTEAFF
j_gene: TRBJ1-1
v_gene: TRBV29-1
abundance: .
d_gene: TRBD1
len: 13

CDR3nt: TGTGCCAGCGCGGGGCCCGGACAGTCCTTTGGAAACACCATATATTTT
CDR3aa: CASAGPGQSFGNTIYF
j_gene: TRBJ1-3
v_gene: TRBV6-1
abundance: .
d_gene: .
len: 16

CDR3nt: TGTGCCAGCAGTGGAGGGAGCTCGAACACCGGGGAGCTGTTTTTT
CDR3aa: CASSGGSSNTGELFF
j_gene: TRBJ2-2
v_gene: TRBV2
abundance: many
d_gene: .
len: 15

CDR3nt: TGTGCCAGCAGTTTAGGCGGGAGCTCTGTGGCCAACGTCCTTACTTTC
CDR3aa: CASSLGGSSVANVLTF
j_gene: TRBJ2-6
v_gene: TRBV28
abundance: .
d_gene: TRBD2
len: 16

CDR3nt: TGTGCCAGCAGACCTAACGGGGACAATGAGCAGTTCTTC
CDR3aa: CASRPNGDNEQFF
j_gene: TRBJ2-1
v_gene: TRBV28
abundance: .
d_gene: .
len: 13

CDR3nt: TGTGCCAGCACCCGGTGGGGAGAGCGGCCAGATGAGCAGTATTTT
CDR3aa: CASTRWGERPDEQYF
j_gene: TRBJ2-3
v_gene: TRBV5-5
abundance: .
d_gene: .
len: 15

CDR3nt: TGTGTCAGCAGTTTGAAAAATGAGCAGTTCTTC
CDR3aa: CVSSLKNEQFF
j_gene: TRBJ2-1
v_gene: TRBV12-3/TRBV12-4
abundance: few
d_gene: .
len: 11

CDR3nt: TGCAGTGCTAGGGACAGGGAATTGTTATCACCCCTCCACTTT
CDR3aa: CSARDRELLSPLHF
j_gene: TRBJ1-6
v_gene: TRBV20-1
abundance: many
d_gene: TRBD1
len: 14

CDR3nt: TGTGCCAGCAGTTCAGGACTAGCGGGAAGCTGGCCTGAGCAGTTCTTC
CDR3aa: CASSSGLAGSWPEQFF
j_gene: TRBJ2-1
v_gene: TRBV28
abundance: .
d_gene: TRBD2
len: 16

CDR3nt: TGTGCCAGCAGCCTAGATGGGCCTGTAGATACGCAGTATTTT
CDR3aa: CASSLDGPVDTQYF
j_gene: TRBJ2-3
v_gene: TRBV11-2
abundance: .
d_gene: .
len: 14

CDR3nt: TGTGCCAGCAGTGCCCGGTTCGGGAGACAGTGCGAGCAGTACTTC
CDR3aa: CASSARFGRQCEQYF
j_gene: TRBJ2-7
v_gene: TRBV6-2/TRBV6-3
abundance: .
d_gene: .
len: 15

CDR3nt: TGTGCCAGCAGCTTAGAAGAGGGGGGCCGCTACGTGCAGTACTTC
CDR3aa: CASSLEEGGRYVQYF
j_gene: TRBJ2-7
v_gene: TRBV11-1
abundance: .
d_gene: .
len: 15